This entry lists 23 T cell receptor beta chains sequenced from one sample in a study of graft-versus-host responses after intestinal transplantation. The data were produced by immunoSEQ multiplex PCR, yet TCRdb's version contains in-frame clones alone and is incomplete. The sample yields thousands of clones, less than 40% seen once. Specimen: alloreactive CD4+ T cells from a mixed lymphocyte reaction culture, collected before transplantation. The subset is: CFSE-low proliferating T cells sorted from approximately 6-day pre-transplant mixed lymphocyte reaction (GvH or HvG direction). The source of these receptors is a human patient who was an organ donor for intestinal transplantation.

CDR3: CASSIGLAGKGNEQFF. The CDR3 bases are TGTGCCAGCAGCATTGGACTAGCGGGAAAGGGCAATGAGCAGTTCTTC. The chain employs TRBV4-2 and TRBJ2-1; 12 bases align to TRBD2. The CDR3 is 16 amino acids. The V and J ends lost 5 bases and 6 bases, in that order; junction bases with no gene match: 8. The germline gives CDR1 LGHNA, CDR2 YNFKEQ.

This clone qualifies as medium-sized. The CDR3 protein is CASSLGRVDGYTF. In DNA, the CDR3 is TGTGCCAGCAGCTTAGGGAGGGTGGATGGCTACACCTTC. The chain employs TRBV7-9 and TRBJ1-2; D is unresolved. The CDR3 extends over 13 amino acids. Germline loops: CDR1 SEHNR, CDR2 FQNEAQ (reference sequence). Trimming stripped 1 base from V and 6 bases from J, with 9 bases between.

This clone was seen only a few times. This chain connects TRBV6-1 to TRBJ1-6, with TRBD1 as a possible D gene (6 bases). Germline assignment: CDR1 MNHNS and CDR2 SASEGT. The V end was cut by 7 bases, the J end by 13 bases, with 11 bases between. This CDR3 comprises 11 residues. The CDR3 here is CASMRGGPLHF. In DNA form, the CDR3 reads TGTGCCAGCATGAGAGGGGGTCCCCTCCACTTT.

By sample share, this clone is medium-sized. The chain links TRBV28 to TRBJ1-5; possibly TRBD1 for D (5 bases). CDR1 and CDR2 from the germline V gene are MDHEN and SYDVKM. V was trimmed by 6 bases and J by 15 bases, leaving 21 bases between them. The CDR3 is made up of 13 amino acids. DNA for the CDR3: TGTGCCAGCAGCCACTCGGACACGGGGGTTCGGCATTTT. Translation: CASSHSDTGVRHF.

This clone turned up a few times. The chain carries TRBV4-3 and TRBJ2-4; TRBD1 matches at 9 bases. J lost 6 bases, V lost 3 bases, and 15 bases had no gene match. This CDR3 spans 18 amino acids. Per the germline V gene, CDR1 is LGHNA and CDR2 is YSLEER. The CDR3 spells CASSQGSFPNRGLNIQYF. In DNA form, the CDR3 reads TGCGCCAGCAGCCAGGGATCATTTCCGAACAGGGGGCTAAACATTCAGTACTTC.

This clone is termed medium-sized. The CDR3 DNA is TGTGCCAGCAGCCTAACCCAATGGGCTCGAAACACCATATATTTT. Translated: CASSLTQWARNTIYF. The rearrangement uses TRBV28 and TRBJ1-3; no clear D gene. V lost 6 bases to trimming and J lost 5 bases, with 17 bases between them. Germline V gene sequence: CDR1 MDHEN, CDR2 SYDVKM. CDR3 length equals 15 residues.

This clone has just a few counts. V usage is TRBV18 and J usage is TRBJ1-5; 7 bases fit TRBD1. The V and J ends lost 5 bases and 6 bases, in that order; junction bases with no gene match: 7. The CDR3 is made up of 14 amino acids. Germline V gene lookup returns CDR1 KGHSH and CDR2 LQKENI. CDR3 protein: CASSIRGSIQPQHF. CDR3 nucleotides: TGTGCCAGCTCAATCAGGGGGTCGATTCAGCCCCAGCATTTT.

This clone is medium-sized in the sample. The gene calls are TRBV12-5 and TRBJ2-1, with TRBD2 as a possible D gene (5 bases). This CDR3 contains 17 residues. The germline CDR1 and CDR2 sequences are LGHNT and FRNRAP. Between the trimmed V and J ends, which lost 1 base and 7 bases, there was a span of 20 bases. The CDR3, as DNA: TGTGCTAGTGGTTTGGGCACGAGGGTTCCTAGCCGGAATGAGCAGTTCTTC. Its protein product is CASGLGTRVPSRNEQFF.

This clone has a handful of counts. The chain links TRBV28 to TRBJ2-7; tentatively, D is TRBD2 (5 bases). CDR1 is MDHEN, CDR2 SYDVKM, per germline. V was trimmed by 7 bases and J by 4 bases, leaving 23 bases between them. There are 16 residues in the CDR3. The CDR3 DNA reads TGTGCCAGCAATAGACCAGGAAGCGGCCACCCTTACGAGCAGTACTTC. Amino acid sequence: CASNRPGSGHPYEQYF. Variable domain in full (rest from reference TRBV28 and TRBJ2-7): DVKVTQSSRYLVKRTGEKVFLECVQDMDHENMFWYRQDPGLGLRLIYFSYDVKMKEKGDIPEGYSVSREKKERFSLILESASTNQTSMYLCASNRPGSGHPYEQYFGPGTRLTVT.

Here the CDR3 reads CASSDIAGAADTQYF. Written as DNA, the CDR3 is TGTGCCAGCAGTGATATAGCGGGAGCGGCAGATACGCAGTATTTT. This sequence joins TRBV2 and TRBJ2-3, with 9 nucleotides matching TRBD2. J gave up 4 bases and V 3 bases, and 5 bases lay outside the gene matches. CDR1 and CDR2 (germline): SNHLY, FYNNEI. The CDR3 consists of 15 residues.

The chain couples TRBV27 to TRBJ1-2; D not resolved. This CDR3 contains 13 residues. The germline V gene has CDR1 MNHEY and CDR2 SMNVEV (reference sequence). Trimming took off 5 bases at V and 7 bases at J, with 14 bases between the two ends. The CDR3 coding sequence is TGTGCCAGCAGTGGTAACAGTGTTGGTGGCTACACCTTC. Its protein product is CASSGNSVGGYTF.

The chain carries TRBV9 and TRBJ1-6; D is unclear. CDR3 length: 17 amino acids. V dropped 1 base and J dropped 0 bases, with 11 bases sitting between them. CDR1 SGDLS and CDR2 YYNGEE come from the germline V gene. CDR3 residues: CASSVSTGGSYNSPLHF. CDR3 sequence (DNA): TGTGCCAGCAGCGTATCGACGGGAGGCTCCTATAATTCACCCCTCCACTTT. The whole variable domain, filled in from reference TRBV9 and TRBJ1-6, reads DSGVTQTPKHLITATGQRVTLRCSPRSGDLSVYWYQQSLDQGLQFLIQYYNGEERAKGNILERFSAQQFPDLHSELNLSSLELGDSALYFCASSVSTGGSYNSPLHFGNGTRLTVT.

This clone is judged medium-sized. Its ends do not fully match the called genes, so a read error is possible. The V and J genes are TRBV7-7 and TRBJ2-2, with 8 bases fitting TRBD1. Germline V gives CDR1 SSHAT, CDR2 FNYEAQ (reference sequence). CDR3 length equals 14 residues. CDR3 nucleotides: TGTGCTAGCAGCGACCGGACAGGGCCCGGGGAGCTGTTTTTT. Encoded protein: CASSDRTGPGELFF.

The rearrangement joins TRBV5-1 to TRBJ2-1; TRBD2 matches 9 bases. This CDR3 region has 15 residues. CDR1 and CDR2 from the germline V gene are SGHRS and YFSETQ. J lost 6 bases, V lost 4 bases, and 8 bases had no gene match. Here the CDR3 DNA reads TGCGCCAGCAGCGGACCGGGACTAGCTCCCAATGAGCAGTTCTTC. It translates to CASSGPGLAPNEQFF.

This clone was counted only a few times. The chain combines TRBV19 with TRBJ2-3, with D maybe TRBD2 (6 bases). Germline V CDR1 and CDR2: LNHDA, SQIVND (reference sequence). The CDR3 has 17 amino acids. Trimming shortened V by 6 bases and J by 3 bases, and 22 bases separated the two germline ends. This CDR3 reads CASSPGVFGGGTDTQYF. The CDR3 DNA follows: TGTGCCAGTAGCCCAGGCGTTTTCGGGGGTGGGACAGATACGCAGTATTTT. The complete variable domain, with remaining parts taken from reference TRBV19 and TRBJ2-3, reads DGGITQSPKYLFRKEGQNVTLSCEQNLNHDAMYWYRQDPGQGLRLIYYSQIVNDFQKGDIAEGYSVSREKKESFPLTVTSAQKNPTAFYLCASSPGVFGGGTDTQYFGPGTRLTVL.

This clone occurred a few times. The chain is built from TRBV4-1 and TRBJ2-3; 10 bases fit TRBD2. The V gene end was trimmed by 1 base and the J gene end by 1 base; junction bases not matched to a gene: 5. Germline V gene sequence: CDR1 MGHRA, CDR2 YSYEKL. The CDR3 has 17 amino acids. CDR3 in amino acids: CASSQGYGTSGTDTQYF. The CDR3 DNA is TGCGCCAGCAGCCAAGGCTACGGGACTAGCGGCACAGATACGCAGTATTTT.

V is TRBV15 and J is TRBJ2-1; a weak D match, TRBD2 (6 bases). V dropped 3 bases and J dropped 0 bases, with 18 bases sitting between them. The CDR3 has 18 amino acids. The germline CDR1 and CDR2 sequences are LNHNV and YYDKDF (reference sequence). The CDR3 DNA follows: TGTGCCACCAGCAGCCTCGGGGGTAGCGCCGACTCCTACAATGAGCAGTTCTTC. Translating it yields CATSSLGGSADSYNEQFF.

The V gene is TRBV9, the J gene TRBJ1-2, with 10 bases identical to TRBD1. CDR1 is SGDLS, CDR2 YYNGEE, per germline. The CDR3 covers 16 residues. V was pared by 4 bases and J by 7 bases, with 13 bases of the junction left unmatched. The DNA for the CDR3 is TGTGCCAGCAGCTTACCAACCGGGACAGGGGCCAGTGGCTACACCTTC. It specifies CASSLPTGTGASGYTF.

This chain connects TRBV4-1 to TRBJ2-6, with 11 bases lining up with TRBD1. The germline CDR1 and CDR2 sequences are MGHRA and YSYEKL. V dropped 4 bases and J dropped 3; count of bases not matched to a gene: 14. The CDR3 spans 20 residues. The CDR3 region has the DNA TGCGCCAGCAGCCGGGAGGGTGGCAGGACAGGGGGCGTTGGGGCCAACGTCCTGACTTTC. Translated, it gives CASSREGGRTGGVGANVLTF.

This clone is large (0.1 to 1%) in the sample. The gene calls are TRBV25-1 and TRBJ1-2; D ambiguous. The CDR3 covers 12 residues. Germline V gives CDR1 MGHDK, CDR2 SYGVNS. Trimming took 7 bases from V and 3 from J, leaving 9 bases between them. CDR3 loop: CASTAGYYGYTF. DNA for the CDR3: TGTGCCAGCACGGCCGGGTACTATGGCTACACCTTC.

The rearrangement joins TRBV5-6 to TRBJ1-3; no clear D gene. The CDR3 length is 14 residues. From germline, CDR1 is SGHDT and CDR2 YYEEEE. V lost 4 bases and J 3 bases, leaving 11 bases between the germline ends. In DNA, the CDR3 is TGTGCCAGCAGCGCGCCCAACCGTGGAAACACCATATATTTT. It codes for CASSAPNRGNTIYF. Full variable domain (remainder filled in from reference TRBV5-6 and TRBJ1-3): DAGVTQSPTHLIKTRGQQVTLRCSPKSGHDTVSWYQQALGQGPQFIFQYYEEEERQRGNFPDRFSGHQFPNYSSELNVNALLLGDSALYLCASSAPNRGNTIYFGEGSWLTVV.

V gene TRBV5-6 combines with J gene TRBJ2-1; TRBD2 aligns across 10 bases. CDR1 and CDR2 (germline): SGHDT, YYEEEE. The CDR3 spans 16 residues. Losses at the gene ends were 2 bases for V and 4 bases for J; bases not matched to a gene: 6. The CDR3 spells CASSFPLAGRYNEQFF. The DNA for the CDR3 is TGTGCCAGCAGCTTTCCACTAGCGGGGCGGTACAATGAGCAGTTCTTC. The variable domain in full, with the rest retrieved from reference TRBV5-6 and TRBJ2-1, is DAGVTQSPTHLIKTRGQQVTLRCSPKSGHDTVSWYQQALGQGPQFIFQYYEEEERQRGNFPDRFSGHQFPNYSSELNVNALLLGDSALYLCASSFPLAGRYNEQFFGPGTRLTVL.

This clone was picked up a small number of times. The CDR3 loop reads CASSTSQGARVDTQYF. CDR3 in DNA: TGCGCCAGCAGCACCTCACAGGGGGCTAGAGTAGATACGCAGTATTTT. This chain connects TRBV4-1 to TRBJ2-3; 9 bases are shared with TRBD1. Trimming removed 5 bases from V and 5 bases from J; junction bases left unmatched: 11. Germline V CDR1 and CDR2: MGHRA, YSYEKL. The CDR3 has 16 residues.